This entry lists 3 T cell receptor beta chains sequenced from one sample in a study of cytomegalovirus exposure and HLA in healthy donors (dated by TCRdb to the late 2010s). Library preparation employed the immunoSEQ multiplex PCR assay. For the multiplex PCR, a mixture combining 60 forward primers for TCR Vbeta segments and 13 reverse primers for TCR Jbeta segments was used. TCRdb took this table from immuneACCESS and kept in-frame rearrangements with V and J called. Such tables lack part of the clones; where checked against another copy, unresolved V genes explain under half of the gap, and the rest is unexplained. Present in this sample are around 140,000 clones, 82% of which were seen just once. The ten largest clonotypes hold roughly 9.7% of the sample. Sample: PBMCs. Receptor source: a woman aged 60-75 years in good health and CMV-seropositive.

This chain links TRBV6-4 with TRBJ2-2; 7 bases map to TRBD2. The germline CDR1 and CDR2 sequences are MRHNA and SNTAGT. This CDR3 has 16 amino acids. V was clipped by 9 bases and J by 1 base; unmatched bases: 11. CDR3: CARPPSLAGNTGELFF. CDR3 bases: TGTGCCAGACCACCTTCATTAGCGGGGAACACCGGGGAGCTGTTTTTT.

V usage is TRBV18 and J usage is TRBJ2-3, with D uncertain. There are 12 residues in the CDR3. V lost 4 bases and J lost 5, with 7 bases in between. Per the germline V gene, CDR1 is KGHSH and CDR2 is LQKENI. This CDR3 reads CASSHKKDTQYF. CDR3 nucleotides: TGTGCCAGCTCACACAAGAAAGATACGCAGTATTTT.

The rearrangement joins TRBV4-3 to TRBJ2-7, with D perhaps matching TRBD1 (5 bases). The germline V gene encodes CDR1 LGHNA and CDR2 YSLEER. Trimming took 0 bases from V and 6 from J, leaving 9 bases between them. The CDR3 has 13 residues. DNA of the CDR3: TGCGCCAGCAGCCAAGACAGGGTTCTCGAGCAGTACTTC. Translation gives CASSQDRVLEQYF.